The 7 T cell receptor beta chains listed next were all sequenced from one sample in a study of metastatic and nonmetastatic thyroid tumors. Each patient went into thyroid surgery without having received any treatment. TCRdb re-called the PCR reads with MiXCR. Here the sample spans 20,000 to 25,000 clones, around 9.9% being singletons. Sequenced: blood. These receptors all stem from a female donor with papillary thyroid cancer or a benign thyroid nodule (not recorded which). Some clones in this sample may be carry-over from other donors' samples.

The chain carries TRBV13 and TRBJ2-3; TRBD2 might be the D (6 bases). The CDR3 length is 16 residues. Germline V gene lookup returns CDR1 PRHDT and CDR2 FYEKMQ (reference sequence). Trimming took off 4 bases at V and 4 bases at J, with 18 bases between the two ends. The DNA of the CDR3 is TGTGCCAGCAGCTACTACCCAGGGACGGGGGCAGATACGCAGTATTTT. Protein product: CASSYYPGTGADTQYF.

Details on this clone: A much bigger clone sits one base away, suggesting this may be a read error. This chain uses TRBV19 with TRBJ2-7, with D maybe TRBD2 (6 bases). The V and J ends lost 3 bases and 6 bases respectively, with 18 bases between them. This CDR3 comprises 15 residues. Germline CDR1 is LNHDA and CDR2 is SQIVND (reference sequence). The CDR3 sequence: CASSIIGGMVCEQYF. The CDR3 nucleotides read TGTGCCAGTAGTATTATCGGGGGAATGGTGTGCGAGCAGTACTTC. The whole variable domain, remainder taken from reference TRBV19 and TRBJ2-7, is DGGITQSPKYLFRKEGQNVTLSCEQNLNHDAMYWYRQDPGQGLRLIYYSQIVNDFQKGDIAEGYSVSREKKESFPLTVTSAQKNPTAFYLCASSIIGGMVCEQYFGPGTRLTVT.

This clone appeared many times. The rearrangement links TRBV4-1 to TRBJ1-1, with unresolved D. V lost 8 bases and J 4 bases, leaving 11 bases between the germline ends. The CDR3 is 12 amino acids. Germline V gene sequence: CDR1 MGHRA, CDR2 YSYEKL. CDR3 DNA sequence: TGCGCCAGCGGTCCGGGTTTCACTGAAGCTTTCTTT. It is translated as CASGPGFTEAFF.

This clone was recorded many times. The junction departs from the called germline gene at one end, perhaps through a read error. This chain uses TRBV24-1 with TRBJ2-5, with 10 bases that match TRBD1. CDR1 is KGHDR, CDR2 SFDVKD, per germline. The CDR3 covers 15 residues. The CDR3 DNA sequence: TGTGCCACCAGTGCGGACAGGGGGGGACAAGGGACCCAGTACTTC. This codes for CATSADRGGQGTQYF.

The chain links TRBV11-2 to TRBJ1-2, with D unresolved. This CDR3 is built from 15 residues. V was pared by 0 bases and J by 7 bases, with 15 bases between. The germline V gene encodes CDR1 SGHAT and CDR2 FQNNGV. CDR3: CASSLEVSGRRGYTF. Here the CDR3 DNA reads TGTGCCAGCAGCTTAGAAGTAAGTGGCAGGCGTGGCTACACCTTC.

This clone occurred many times. CDR3 bases: TGTGCCAGCAGCTTGGGACTAGCGTCCTACGAGCAGTACTTC. This sequence encodes CASSLGLASYEQYF. The J gene is TRBJ2-7, the V gene TRBV5-4; 8 bases are a match to TRBD2. J lost 1 base, V lost 0 bases, and 0 bases had no gene match. The CDR3 covers 14 residues. The germline CDR1 and CDR2 sequences are SGHNT and YYREEE (reference sequence).

Of note for this clone: Because the CDR3 is missing its conserved closing phenylalanine or tryptophan, this is likely a read error. The V call is TRBV13, the J call TRBJ2-1, with TRBD2 matching over 7 bases. Germline V gene data show CDR1 as PRHDT and CDR2 as FYEKMQ (reference sequence). V dropped 5 bases and J dropped 5; count of bases not matched to a gene: 21. This CDR3 spans 19 amino acids. DNA of the CDR3: TGTGCCAGCAGCGGGGAGGGCTGGGCTCTTACTCCTTTTGACAATGAGCAGTTCCTC. Translating it yields CASSGEGWALTPFDNEQFL.